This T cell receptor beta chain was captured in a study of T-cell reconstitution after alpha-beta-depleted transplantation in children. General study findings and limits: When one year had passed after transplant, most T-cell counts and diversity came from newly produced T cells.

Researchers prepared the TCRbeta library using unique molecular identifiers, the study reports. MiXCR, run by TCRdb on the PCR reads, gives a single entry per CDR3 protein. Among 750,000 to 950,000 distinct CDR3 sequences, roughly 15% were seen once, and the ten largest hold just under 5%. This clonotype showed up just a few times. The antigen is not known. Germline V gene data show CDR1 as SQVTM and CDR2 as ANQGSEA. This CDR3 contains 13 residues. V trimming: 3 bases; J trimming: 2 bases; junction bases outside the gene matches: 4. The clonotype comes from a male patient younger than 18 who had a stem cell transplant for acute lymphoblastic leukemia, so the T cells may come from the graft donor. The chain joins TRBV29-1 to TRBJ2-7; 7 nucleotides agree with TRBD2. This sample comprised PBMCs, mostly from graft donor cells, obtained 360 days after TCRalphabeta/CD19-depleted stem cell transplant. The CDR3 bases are TGCAGCGTTGATTCTGCGGGAGCCTACGAGCAGTACTTC. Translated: CSVDSAGAYEQYF.